A single T cell receptor beta chain is shown here with its context. No antigen is known for it. This sample was included in a study of OX40 agonist ivuxolimab in advanced cancers. Overall study: Prior anti-PD-1, anti-PD-L1 or anti-CTLA-4 therapy did not bar entry, and about 40% had some. Three partial responders included one hepatocellular carcinoma patient and two cutaneous melanoma patients.

Cycle 7 day 1, cycle 4 day 1, and baseline were the timepoints at which blood was sampled. TCRdb's copy holds only in-frame clones and misses some; the assay was immunoSEQ multiplex PCR. The data contain 55,000 to 80,000 clones, 86% of them seen just once; the ten biggest clones take up roughly 0.99%. Points from the study as a whole: Which antigen the expanded peripheral T cells recognized is unknown.

The TCR was taken from an adult with an advanced solid tumor such as melanoma, head and neck, liver or kidney cancer. The specimen was CD4+ or CD8+ T cells sorted from blood, collected in a trial of the OX40 agonist ivuxolimab.

The CDR3 DNA is TGTGCCAGCATCAGGACAGGGGATGGCAAGAGGGACAATGAGCAGTTCTTC. Its translation: CASIRTGDGKRDNEQFF. The chain carries TRBV27 and TRBJ2-1; 9 bases align to TRBD1. The CDR3 totals 17 residues. The J segment lost 5 bases and the V segment lost 7 bases, leaving 15 bases of the junction unmatched. Germline V gives CDR1 MNHEY, CDR2 SMNVEV (reference sequence).